These T cell receptor beta chains were read from a single sample in a study. TCRdb itself ran the 5' RACE reads through MiXCR, one entry per CDR3 protein. The data show about 40,000 distinct CDR3 sequences, approximately 17% seen once. The sample was naive CD4+ T cells sorted from a lymph node. The receptors were sampled from a female donor with breast cancer. Both conserved end residues are part of each CDR3. D genes are given only for firm matches. Part of the rows lack a size; the others show once, few, many or a class for expanded clones.

d_gene,v_gene,abundance,j_gene,len,CDR3aa,CDR3nt
TRBD1,TRBV5-1,few,TRBJ2-3,15,CASSSQGVGTDTQYF,TGCGCCAGCAGCTCACAGGGGGTCGGCACAGATACGCAGTATTTT
TRBD1,TRBV6-2/TRBV6-3,few,TRBJ1-1,19,CASSYTRTAQGDMNTEAFF,TGTGCCAGCAGTTACACCCGGACAGCCCAGGGGGATATGAACACTGAAGCTTTCTTT
-,TRBV6-2/TRBV6-3,many,TRBJ1-1,14,CASTNRGGHAEAFF,TGTGCCAGCACCAATCGGGGGGGCCACGCTGAAGCTTTCTTT
TRBD1,TRBV10-3,-,TRBJ1-2,14,CAISPRTGGYGYTF,TGTGCCATCTCTCCACGTACAGGGGGCTATGGCTACACCTTC
TRBD1,TRBV4-2,-,TRBJ1-1,17,CASSQEGSAGGATEAFF,TGTGCCAGCAGCCAAGAGGGTTCGGCAGGGGGCGCGACTGAAGCTTTCTTT
-,TRBV6-2/TRBV6-3,many,TRBJ1-1,13,CASSATSNTEAFF,TGTGCCAGCAGTGCTACAAGCAACACTGAAGCTTTCTTT
-,TRBV5-1,few,TRBJ2-3,15,CASSLFYPSTDTQYF,TGCGCCAGCAGCTTGTTCTACCCTAGCACAGATACGCAGTATTTT
-,TRBV18,-,TRBJ1-2,15,CASSLPGDRGYGYTF,TGTGCCAGCTCACTACCCGGAGACCGGGGCTATGGCTACACCTTC
TRBD1,TRBV28,-,TRBJ1-2,16,CASSFTTAGGISGYTF,TGTGCCAGCAGTTTTACCACGGCAGGGGGGATATCGGGCTACACCTTC
-,TRBV9,few,TRBJ2-1,17,CASSVGGNGGIRNEQFF,TGTGCCAGCAGCGTAGGAGGGAATGGCGGGATCCGTAATGAGCAGTTCTTC
TRBD2,TRBV4-1,many,TRBJ2-3,16,CASSRLSGKSTDTQYF,TGCGCCAGCAGCCGCCTTAGCGGGAAGAGCACAGATACGCAGTATTTT
-,TRBV7-2,-,TRBJ1-2,14,CTSSSPDILYGYTF,TGTACCAGCAGCTCACCCGACATCCTTTATGGCTACACCTTC
-,TRBV24-1,many,TRBJ1-1,13,CATSHRGDTEAFF,TGTGCCACCAGCCACCGGGGGGATACTGAAGCTTTCTTT
-,TRBV6-2/TRBV6-3,few,TRBJ2-5,15,CPSSYRGTNQETQYF,TGTCCCAGCAGTTACCGGGGGACCAACCAAGAGACCCAGTACTTC
-,TRBV6-5,many,TRBJ2-2,14,CASLGITNTGELFF,TGTGCCAGCCTCGGCATTACGAACACCGGGGAGCTGTTTTTT
-,TRBV7-2,-,TRBJ1-5,15,CASSLGGSTDQPQHF,TGTGCCAGCAGCTTAGGAGGAAGTACAGATCAGCCCCAGCATTTT
-,TRBV28,many,TRBJ2-5,11,CASSRKGAQYF,TGTGCCAGCAGCCGCAAGGGTGCCCAGTACTTC
-,TRBV20-1,many,TRBJ1-4,14,CSASIPKGEEKLFF,TGCAGTGCTAGCATCCCAAAGGGAGAGGAAAAACTGTTTTTT
-,TRBV27,many,TRBJ2-7,13,CASSIRTTSEQYF,TGTGCCAGCAGTATCCGGACTACTTCCGAGCAGTACTTC
-,TRBV7-3,-,TRBJ2-2,16,CASSLTRAGNTGELFF,TGTGCCAGCAGCTTAACACGAGCAGGGAACACCGGGGAGCTGTTTTTT
-,TRBV7-2,-,TRBJ1-2,14,CASSLDWTNYGYTF,TGTGCCAGCAGCTTAGATTGGACTAACTATGGCTACACCTTC
TRBD1,TRBV28,-,TRBJ1-1,11,CAATGVTEAFF,TGTGCCGCGACAGGGGTCACTGAAGCTTTCTTT
TRBD1,TRBV10-3,many,TRBJ1-1,16,CAISPDRGKGDTEAFF,TGTGCCATCAGCCCGGACAGGGGGAAAGGGGACACTGAAGCTTTCTTT
-,TRBV12-3/TRBV12-4,once,TRBJ2-7,14,CASSPRDPQGEQYF,TGTGCCAGCAGTCCCCGGGACCCACAGGGCGAGCAGTACTTC
TRBD2,TRBV28,-,TRBJ2-2,15,CASSFPHAGVGELFF,TGTGCCAGCAGTTTCCCCCACGCGGGAGTCGGGGAGCTGTTTTTT
TRBD1,TRBV20-1,few,TRBJ1-6,14,CSASRDRVDSPLHF,TGCAGTGCTAGCCGGGACAGGGTAGATTCACCCCTCCACTTT
-,TRBV4-3,many,TRBJ1-6,14,CASSQGPYNSPLHF,TGCGCCAGCAGCCAGGGGCCTTATAATTCACCCCTCCACTTT
-,TRBV6-2/TRBV6-3,-,TRBJ1-1,12,CASRDRNTEAFF,TGTGCCAGCAGAGACCGGAACACTGAAGCTTTCTTT